This T cell receptor (beta chain) was sequenced during a study of T-cell reconstitution after alpha-beta-depleted transplantation in children. The TCRbeta library incorporated unique molecular identifiers. TCRdb processed the PCR reads anew with MiXCR; each CDR3 protein has one entry. Here the sample spans approximately 520,000 distinct CDR3 sequences, about 10% being singletons. The germline gives CDR1 MNHEY, CDR2 SMNVEV (reference sequence). Trimming took off 6 bases at V and 0 bases at J, with 12 bases between the two ends. The CDR3 has 15 residues. Here the sequenced sample was PBMCs, mostly from graft donor cells, taken 180 days after TCRalphabeta/CD19-depleted stem cell transplant. This rearrangement joins TRBV27 to TRBJ2-1; unclear D gene. This sequence originates from a female patient aged 2 to 10 who had a stem cell transplant for aplastic anemia, so the T cells may come from the graft donor. CDR3 sequence reads: CASSVLGVSYNEQFF. The DNA of the CDR3 is TGTGCCAGCAGCGTCCTTGGCGTCTCCTACAATGAGCAGTTCTTC.